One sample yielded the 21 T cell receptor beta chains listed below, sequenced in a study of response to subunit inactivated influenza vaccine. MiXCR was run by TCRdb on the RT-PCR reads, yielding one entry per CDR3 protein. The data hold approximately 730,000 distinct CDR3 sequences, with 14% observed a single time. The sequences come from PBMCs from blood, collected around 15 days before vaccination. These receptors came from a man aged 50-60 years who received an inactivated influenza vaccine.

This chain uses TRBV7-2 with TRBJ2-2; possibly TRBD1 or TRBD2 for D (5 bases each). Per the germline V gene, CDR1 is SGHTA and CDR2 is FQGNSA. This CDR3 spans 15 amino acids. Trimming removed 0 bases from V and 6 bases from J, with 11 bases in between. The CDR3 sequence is CASSLAFGTAGELFF. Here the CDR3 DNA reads TGTGCCAGCAGCTTAGCGTTTGGGACGGCCGGGGAGCTGTTTTTT.

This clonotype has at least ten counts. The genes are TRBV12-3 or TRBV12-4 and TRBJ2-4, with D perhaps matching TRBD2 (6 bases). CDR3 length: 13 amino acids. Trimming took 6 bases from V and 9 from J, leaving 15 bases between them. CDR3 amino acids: CASSFGTLGIQYF. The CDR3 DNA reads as TGTGCCAGCAGCTTTGGGACTCTCGGCATTCAGTACTTC.

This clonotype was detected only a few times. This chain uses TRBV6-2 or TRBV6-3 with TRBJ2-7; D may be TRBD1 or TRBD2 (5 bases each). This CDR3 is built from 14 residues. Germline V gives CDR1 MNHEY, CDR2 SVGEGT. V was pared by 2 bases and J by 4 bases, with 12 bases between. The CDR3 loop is CASSYDGTKYEQYF. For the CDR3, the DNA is TGTGCCAGCAGTTACGATGGGACCAAGTACGAGCAGTACTTC.

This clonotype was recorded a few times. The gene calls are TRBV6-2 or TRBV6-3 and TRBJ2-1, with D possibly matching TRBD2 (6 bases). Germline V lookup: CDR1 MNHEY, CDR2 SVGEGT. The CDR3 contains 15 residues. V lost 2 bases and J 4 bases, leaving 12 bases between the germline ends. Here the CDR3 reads CASSYGDWGYNEQFF. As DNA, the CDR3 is TGTGCCAGCAGTTACGGGGACTGGGGATACAATGAGCAGTTCTTC.

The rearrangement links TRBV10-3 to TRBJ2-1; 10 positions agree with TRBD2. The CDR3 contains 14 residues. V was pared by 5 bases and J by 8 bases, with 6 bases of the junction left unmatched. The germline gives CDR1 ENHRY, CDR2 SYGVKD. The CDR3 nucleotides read TGTGCCATCAGTCCCGGGACTAGCGTCGATGAGCAGTTCTTC. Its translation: CAISPGTSVDEQFF.

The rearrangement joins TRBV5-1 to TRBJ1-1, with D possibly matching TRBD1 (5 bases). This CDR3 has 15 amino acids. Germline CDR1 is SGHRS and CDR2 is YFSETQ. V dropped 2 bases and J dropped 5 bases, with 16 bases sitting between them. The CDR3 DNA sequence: TGCGCCAGCAGCTTATACGATTCCAAGGGGACTGAAGCTTTCTTT. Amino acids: CASSLYDSKGTEAFF.

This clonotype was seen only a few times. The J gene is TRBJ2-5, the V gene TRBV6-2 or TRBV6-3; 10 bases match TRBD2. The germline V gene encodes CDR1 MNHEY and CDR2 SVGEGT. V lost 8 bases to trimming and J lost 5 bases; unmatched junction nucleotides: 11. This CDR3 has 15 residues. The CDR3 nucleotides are TGTGCCAGCGAGAGCGGGAGGGCTGATGAGGAGACCCAGTACTTC. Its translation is CASESGRADEETQYF.

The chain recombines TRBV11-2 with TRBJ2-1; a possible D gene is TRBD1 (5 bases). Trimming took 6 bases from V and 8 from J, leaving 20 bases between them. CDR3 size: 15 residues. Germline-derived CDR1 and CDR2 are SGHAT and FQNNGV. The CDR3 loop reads CASSLEPSPGYEQFF. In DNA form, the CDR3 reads TGTGCCAGCAGTCTAGAACCGTCCCCAGGGTATGAGCAGTTCTTC.

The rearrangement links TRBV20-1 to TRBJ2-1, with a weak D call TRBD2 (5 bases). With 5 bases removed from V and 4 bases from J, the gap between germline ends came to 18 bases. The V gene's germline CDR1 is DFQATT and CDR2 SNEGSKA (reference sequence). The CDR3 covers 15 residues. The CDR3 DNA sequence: TGCAGTGCTGCCGGACTTTCACACATTTACAATGAGCAGTTCTTC. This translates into CSAAGLSHIYNEQFF.

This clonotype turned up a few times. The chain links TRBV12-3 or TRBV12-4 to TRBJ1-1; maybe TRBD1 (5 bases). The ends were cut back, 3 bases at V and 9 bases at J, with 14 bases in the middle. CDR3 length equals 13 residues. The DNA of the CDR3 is TGTGCCAGCAGTTTGGAGGGGACCCGGAAAGCTTTCTTT. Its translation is CASSLEGTRKAFF.

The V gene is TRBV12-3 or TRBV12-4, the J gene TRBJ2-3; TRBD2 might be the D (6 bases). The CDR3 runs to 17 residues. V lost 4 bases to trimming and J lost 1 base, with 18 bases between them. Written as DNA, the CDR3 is TGTGCCAGCAGTTCCCTACTAGCTCCGAAACGCACAGATACGCAGTATTTT. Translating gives CASSSLLAPKRTDTQYF.

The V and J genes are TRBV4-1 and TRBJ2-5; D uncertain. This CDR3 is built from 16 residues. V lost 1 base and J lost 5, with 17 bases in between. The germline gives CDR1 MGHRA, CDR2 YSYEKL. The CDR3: CASSQVPQWARETQYF. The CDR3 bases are TGCGCCAGCAGCCAAGTACCGCAGTGGGCCCGGGAGACCCAGTACTTC.

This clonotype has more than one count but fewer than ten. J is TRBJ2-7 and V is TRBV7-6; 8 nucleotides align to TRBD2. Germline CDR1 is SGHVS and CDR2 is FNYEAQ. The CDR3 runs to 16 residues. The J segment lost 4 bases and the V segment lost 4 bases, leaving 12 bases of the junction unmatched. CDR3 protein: CASSSTVGSGSYEQYF. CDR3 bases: TGTGCCAGCAGCTCCACCGTGGGCAGCGGGAGTTACGAGCAGTACTTC.

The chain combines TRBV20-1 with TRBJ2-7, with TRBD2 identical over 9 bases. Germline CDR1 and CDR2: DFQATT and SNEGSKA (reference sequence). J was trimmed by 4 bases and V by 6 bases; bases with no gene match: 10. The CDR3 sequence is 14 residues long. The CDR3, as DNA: TGCAGTGCGAATAGCGGGAGTAATATTTACGAGCAGTACTTC. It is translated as CSANSGSNIYEQYF.

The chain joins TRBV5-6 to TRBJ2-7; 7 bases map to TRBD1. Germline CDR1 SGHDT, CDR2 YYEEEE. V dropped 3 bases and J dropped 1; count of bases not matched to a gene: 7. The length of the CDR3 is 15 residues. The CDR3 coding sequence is TGTGCCAGCAGCTCGGTGGGACAGTCTTCCTACGAGCAGTACTTC. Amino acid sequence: CASSSVGQSSYEQYF.

The CDR3 protein is CASSLIWSSKETQYF. CDR3 bases: TGTGCCAGCAGCTTAATATGGAGTTCCAAAGAGACCCAGTACTTC. This sequence joins TRBV11-2 and TRBJ2-5, with unresolved D. V was clipped by 2 bases and J by 3 bases, with 13 bases between them. The CDR3 runs to 15 residues. The V gene's germline CDR1 is SGHAT and CDR2 FQNNGV.

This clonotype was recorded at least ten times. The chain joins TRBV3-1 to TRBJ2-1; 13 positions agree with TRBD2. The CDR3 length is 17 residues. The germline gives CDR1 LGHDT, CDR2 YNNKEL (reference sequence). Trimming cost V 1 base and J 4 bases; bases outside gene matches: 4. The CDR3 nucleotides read TGTGCCAGCAGCCAAGTACAACTAGCGGGGGGGTACAATGAGCAGTTCTTC. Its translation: CASSQVQLAGGYNEQFF.

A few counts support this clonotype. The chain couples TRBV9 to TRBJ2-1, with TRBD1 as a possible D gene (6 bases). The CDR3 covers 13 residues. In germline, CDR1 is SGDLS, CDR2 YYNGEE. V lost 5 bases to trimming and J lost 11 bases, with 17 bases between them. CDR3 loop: CASSRTRTDQQFF. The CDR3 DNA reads TGTGCCAGCAGTCGAACGCGGACAGACCAGCAGTTCTTC.

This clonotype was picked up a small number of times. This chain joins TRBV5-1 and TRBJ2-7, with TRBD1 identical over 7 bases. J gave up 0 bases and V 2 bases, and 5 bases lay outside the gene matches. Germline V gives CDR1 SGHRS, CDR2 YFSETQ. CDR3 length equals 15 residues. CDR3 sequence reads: CASSLKWTGSYEQYF. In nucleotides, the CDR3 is TGCGCCAGCAGCTTAAAATGGACAGGCTCCTACGAGCAGTACTTC.

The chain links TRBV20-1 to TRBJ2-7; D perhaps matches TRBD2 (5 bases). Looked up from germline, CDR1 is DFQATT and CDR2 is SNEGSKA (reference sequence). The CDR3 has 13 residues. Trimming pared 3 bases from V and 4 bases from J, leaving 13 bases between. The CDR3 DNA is TGCAGTGCTAGTGATCGAGCGGTTTACGAGCAGTACTTC. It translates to CSASDRAVYEQYF.

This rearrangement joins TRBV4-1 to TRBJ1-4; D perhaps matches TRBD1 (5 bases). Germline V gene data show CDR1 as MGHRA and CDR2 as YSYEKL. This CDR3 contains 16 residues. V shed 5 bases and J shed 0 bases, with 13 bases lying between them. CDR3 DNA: TGCGCCAGCAGCGCCTCGGGGGGGGCAACTAATGAAAAACTGTTTTTT. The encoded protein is CASSASGGATNEKLFF.